The 6 T cell receptor beta chains reported below all come from one sample, sequenced in a study of blood T cells in healthy people across ages. A second PCR, run for about 7 to 11 cycles, used a sample-barcoded 5' primer plus a J-beta primer mix. TCRdb analysed the 5' RACE reads with MiXCR anew, one entry per CDR3 protein. The sample records roughly 900,000 distinct CDR3 sequences, 29% being singletons. Sequencing input: blood. These receptors were obtained from a woman of 80 years or more in good health.

The table lists this clonotype with many counts. V is TRBV6-5 and J is TRBJ2-1; 8 nucleotides align to TRBD1. J was trimmed by 5 bases and V by 8 bases; bases with no gene match: 11. CDR3 length: 15 amino acids. The germline V gene has CDR1 MNHEY and CDR2 SVGAGI. In DNA form, the CDR3 reads TGTGCCAGCCGTAACCGGGACAGGCAAGACAATGAGCAGTTCTTC. Protein product: CASRNRDRQDNEQFF.

This clonotype was observed many times. This sequence joins TRBV18 and TRBJ2-5; D remains unclear. CDR3 size: 15 residues. The germline V and J ends were trimmed by 1 base and 0 bases, with 9 bases remaining between them. Germline loops: CDR1 KGHSH, CDR2 LQKENI. The CDR3: CASSPQTANQETQYF. In nucleotides, the CDR3 is TGTGCCAGCTCACCACAAACAGCCAACCAAGAGACCCAGTACTTC. Complete variable domain (other parts from reference TRBV18 and TRBJ2-5): NAGVMQNPRHLVRRRGQEARLRCSPMKGHSHVYWYRQLPEEGLKFMVYLQKENIIDESGMPKERFSAEFPKEGPSILRIQQVVRGDSAAYFCASSPQTANQETQYFGPGTRLLVL.

This clonotype has at least ten counts. The rearrangement uses TRBV7-9 and TRBJ1-2, with D possibly matching TRBD1 (5 bases). Germline V gene lookup returns CDR1 SEHNR and CDR2 FQNEAQ (reference sequence). The CDR3 spans 11 residues. With 5 bases removed from V and 8 bases from J, the gap between germline ends came to 9 bases. This CDR3 reads CASSLGDGYTF. As DNA, the CDR3 is TGTGCCAGCAGCCTGGGGGACGGCTACACCTTC.

The CDR3 sequence is CASSLFWGTVYNEQFF. The CDR3 nucleotides are TGTGCCAGCAGCTTGTTTTGGGGGACGGTTTACAATGAGCAGTTCTTC. The chain couples TRBV11-2 to TRBJ2-1, with D perhaps being TRBD1 or TRBD2 (5 bases each). Germline CDR1 SGHAT, CDR2 FQNNGV. This CDR3 is built from 16 residues. V lost 3 bases and J 4 bases, leaving 16 bases between the germline ends.

This chain joins TRBV6-2 or TRBV6-3 and TRBJ2-7; D possibly corresponds to TRBD1 (5 bases). The V gene lost 0 bases and the J gene lost 2 bases, with 8 bases spanning the gap. The germline CDR1 and CDR2 sequences are MNHEY and SVGEGT. The CDR3 contains 14 residues. The CDR3 DNA reads as TGTGCCAGCAGTTACTCTAGACAGCCCTACGAGCAGTACTTC. It encodes CASSYSRQPYEQYF.

The rearrangement links TRBV7-9 to TRBJ2-3; 10 bases agree with TRBD2. The CDR3 is made up of 18 amino acids. Trimming at V came to 0 bases and at J to 1 base, leaving 7 bases not matched to a gene. Germline V gives CDR1 SEHNR, CDR2 FQNEAQ (reference sequence). The CDR3 spells CASSLAAQAGGGTDTQYF. The CDR3 coding sequence is TGTGCCAGCAGCTTAGCGGCTCAAGCGGGGGGGGGCACAGATACGCAGTATTTT. Full variable domain (outside the CDR3, taken from reference TRBV7-9 and TRBJ2-3): DTGVSQNPRHKITKRGQNVTFRCDPISEHNRLYWYRQTLGQGPEFLTYFQNEAQLEKSRLLSDRFSAERPKGSFSTLEIQRTEQGDSAMYLCASSLAAQAGGGTDTQYFGPGTRLTVL.